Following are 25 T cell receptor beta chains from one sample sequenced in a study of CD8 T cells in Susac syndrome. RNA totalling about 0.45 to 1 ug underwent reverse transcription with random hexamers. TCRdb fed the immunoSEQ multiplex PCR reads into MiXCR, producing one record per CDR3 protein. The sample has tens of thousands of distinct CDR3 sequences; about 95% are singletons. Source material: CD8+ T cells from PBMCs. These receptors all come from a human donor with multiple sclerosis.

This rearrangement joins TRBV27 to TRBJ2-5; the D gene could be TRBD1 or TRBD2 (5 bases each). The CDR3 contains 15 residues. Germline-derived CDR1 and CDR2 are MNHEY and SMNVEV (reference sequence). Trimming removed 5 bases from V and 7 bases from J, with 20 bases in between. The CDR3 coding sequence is TGTGCCAGCAGTCCACCCGGGACGCCTGCCAGGACCCAGTACTTC. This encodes CASSPPGTPARTQYF.

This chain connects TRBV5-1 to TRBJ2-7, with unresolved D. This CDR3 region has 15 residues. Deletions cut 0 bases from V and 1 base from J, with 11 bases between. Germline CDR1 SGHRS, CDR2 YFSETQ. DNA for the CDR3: TGCGCCAGCAGCTTGGTGGGTGACGGTTCCTACGAGCAGTACTTC. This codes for CASSLVGDGSYEQYF.

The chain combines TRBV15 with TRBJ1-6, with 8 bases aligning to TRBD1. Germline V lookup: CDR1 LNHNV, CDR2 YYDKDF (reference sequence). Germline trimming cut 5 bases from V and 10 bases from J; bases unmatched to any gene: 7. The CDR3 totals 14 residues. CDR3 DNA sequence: TGTGCCACCAGCCCAGGGGGCCTGGGCTCACCCCTCCACTTT. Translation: CATSPGGLGSPLHF.

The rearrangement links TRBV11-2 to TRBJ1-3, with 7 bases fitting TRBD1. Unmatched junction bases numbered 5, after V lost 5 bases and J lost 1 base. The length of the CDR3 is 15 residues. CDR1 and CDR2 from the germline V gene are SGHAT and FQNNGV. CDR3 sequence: CASSPGQTSGNTIYF. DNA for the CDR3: TGTGCCAGCAGCCCGGGACAGACTTCTGGAAACACCATATATTTT. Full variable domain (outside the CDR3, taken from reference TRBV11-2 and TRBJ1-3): EAGVAQSPRYKIIEKRQSVAFWCNPISGHATLYWYQQILGQGPKLLIQFQNNGVVDDSQLPKDRFSAERLKGVDSTLKIQPAKLEDSAVYLCASSPGQTSGNTIYFGEGSWLTVV.

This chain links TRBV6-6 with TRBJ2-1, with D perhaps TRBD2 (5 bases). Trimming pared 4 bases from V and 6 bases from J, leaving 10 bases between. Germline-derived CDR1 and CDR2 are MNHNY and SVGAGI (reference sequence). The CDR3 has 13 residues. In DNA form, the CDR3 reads TGTGCCAGCAGTTTGTGGGGAGCCAATGAGCAGTTCTTC. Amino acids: CASSLWGANEQFF.

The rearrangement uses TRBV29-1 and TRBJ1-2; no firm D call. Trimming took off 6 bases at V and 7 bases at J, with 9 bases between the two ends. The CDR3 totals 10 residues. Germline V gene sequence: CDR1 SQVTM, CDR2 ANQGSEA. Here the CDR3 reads CSVGETGYTF. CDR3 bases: TGCAGCGTCGGCGAAACTGGCTACACCTTC.

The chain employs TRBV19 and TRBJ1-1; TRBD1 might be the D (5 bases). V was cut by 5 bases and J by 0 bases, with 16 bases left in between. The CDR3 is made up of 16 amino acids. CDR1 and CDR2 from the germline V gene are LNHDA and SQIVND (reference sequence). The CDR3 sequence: CASSPPRATVNTEAFF. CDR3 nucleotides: TGTGCCAGTAGTCCCCCCAGGGCCACCGTGAACACTGAAGCTTTCTTT. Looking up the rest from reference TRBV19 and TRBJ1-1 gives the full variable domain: DGGITQSPKYLFRKEGQNVTLSCEQNLNHDAMYWYRQDPGQGLRLIYYSQIVNDFQKGDIAEGYSVSREKKESFPLTVTSAQKNPTAFYLCASSPPRATVNTEAFFGQGTRLTVV.

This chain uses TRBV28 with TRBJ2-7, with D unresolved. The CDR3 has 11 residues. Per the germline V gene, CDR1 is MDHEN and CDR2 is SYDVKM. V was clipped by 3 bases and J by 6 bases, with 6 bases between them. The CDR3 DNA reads TGTGCCAGCAGTTTTACGGTCGAGCAGTACTTC. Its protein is CASSFTVEQYF.

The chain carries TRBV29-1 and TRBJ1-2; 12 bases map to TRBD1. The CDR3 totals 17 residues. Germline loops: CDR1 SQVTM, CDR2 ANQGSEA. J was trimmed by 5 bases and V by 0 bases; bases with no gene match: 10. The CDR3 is CSVEEVGGQGAYYGYTF. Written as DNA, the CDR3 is TGCAGCGTTGAAGAAGTGGGGGGACAGGGGGCGTATTATGGCTACACCTTC. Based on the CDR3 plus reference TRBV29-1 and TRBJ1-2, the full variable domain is SAVISQKPSRDICQRGTSLTIQCQVDSQVTMMFWYRQQPGQSLTLIATANQGSEATYESGFVIDKFPISRPNLTFSTLTVSNMSPEDSSIYLCSVEEVGGQGAYYGYTFGSGTRLTVV.

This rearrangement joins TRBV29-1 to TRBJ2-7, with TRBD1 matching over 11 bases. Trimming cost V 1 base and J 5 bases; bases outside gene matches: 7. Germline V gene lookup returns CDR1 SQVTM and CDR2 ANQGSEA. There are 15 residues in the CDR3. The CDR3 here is CSVEAVRDRGNEQYF. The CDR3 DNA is TGCAGCGTTGAAGCGGTCCGGGACAGGGGGAACGAGCAGTACTTC.

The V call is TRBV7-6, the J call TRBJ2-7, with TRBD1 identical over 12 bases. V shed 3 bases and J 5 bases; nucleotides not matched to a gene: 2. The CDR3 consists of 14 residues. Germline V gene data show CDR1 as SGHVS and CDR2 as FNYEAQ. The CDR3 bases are TGTGCCAGCAGCTTCGGGACAGGGGGCCACGAGCAGTACTTC. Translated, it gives CASSFGTGGHEQYF. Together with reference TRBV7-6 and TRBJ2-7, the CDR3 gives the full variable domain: GAGVSQSPRYKVTKRGQDVALRCDPISGHVSLYWYRQALGQGPEFLTYFNYEAQQDKSGLPNDRFSAERPEGSISTLTIQRTEQRDSAMYRCASSFGTGGHEQYFGPGTRLTVT.

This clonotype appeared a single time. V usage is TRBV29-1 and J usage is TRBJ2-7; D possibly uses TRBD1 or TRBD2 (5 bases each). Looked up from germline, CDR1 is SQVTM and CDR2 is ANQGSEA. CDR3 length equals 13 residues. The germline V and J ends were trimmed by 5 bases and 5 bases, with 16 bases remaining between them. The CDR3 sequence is CSVHKWGSDEQYF. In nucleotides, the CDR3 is TGCAGCGTTCACAAATGGGGGAGCGACGAGCAGTACTTC.

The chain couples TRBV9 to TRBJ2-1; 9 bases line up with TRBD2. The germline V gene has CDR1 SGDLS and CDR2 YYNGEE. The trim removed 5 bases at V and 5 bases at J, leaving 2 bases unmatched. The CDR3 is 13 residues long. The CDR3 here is CASRTSGDNEQFF. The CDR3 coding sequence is TGTGCCAGCAGGACTAGCGGAGACAATGAGCAGTTCTTC.

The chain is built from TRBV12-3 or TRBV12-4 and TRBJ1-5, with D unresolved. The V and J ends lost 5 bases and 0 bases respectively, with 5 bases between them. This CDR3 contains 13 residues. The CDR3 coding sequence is TGTGCCAGCAGTGACACTAGCAATCAGCCCCAGCATTTT. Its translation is CASSDTSNQPQHF.

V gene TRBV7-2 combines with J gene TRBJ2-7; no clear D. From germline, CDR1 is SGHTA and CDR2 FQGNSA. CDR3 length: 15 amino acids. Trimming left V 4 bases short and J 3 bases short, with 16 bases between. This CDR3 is CASSWKPFIDYEQYF. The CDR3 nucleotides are TGTGCCAGCAGCTGGAAACCCTTCATCGACTACGAGCAGTACTTC.

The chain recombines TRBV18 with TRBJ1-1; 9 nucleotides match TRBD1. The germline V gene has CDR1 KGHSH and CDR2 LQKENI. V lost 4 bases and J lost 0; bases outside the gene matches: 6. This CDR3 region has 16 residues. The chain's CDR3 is CASSLGQGTMNTEAFF. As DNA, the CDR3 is TGTGCCAGCTCACTCGGACAGGGGACTATGAACACTGAAGCTTTCTTT.

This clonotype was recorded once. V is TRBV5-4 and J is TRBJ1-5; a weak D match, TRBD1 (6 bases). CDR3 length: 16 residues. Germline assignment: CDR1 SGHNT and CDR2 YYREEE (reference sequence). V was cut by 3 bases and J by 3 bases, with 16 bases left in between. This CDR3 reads CASSSIDGGHNQPQHF. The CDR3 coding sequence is TGTGCCAGCAGCTCCATCGATGGGGGGCACAATCAGCCCCAGCATTTT.

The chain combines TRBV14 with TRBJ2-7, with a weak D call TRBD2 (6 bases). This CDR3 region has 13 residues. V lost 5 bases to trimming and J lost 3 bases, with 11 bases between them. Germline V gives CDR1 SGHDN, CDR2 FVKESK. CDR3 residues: CASSSGLYYEQYF. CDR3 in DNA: TGTGCCAGCAGCTCGGGACTTTACTACGAGCAGTACTTC.

The CDR3 DNA follows: TGTGCCAGCAGCTTGGCCGTACTAGCGGGAGAAGAGACCCAGTACTTC. Amino acid sequence: CASSLAVLAGEETQYF. The chain joins TRBV5-4 to TRBJ2-5; 11 nucleotides agree with TRBD2. The trim removed 0 bases at V and 3 bases at J, leaving 4 bases unmatched. This CDR3 is built from 16 residues. Germline V gives CDR1 SGHNT, CDR2 YYREEE (reference sequence).

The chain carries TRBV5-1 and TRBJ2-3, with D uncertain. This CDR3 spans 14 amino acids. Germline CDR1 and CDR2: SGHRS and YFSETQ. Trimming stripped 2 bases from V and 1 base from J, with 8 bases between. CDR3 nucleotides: TGCGCCAGCAGCTTTCAAGGGCGCACAGATACGCAGTATTTT. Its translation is CASSFQGRTDTQYF.

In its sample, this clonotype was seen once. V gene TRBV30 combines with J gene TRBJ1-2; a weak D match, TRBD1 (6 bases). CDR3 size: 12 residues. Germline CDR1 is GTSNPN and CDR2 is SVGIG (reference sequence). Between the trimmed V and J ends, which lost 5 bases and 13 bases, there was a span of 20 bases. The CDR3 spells CAWLGAGARPTF. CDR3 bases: TGTGCCTGGCTGGGGGCAGGGGCCCGGCCCACCTTC.

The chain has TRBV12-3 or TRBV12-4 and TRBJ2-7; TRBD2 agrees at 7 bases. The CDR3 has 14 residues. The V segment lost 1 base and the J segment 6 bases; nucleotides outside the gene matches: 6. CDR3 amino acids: CASSLGGSFSEQYF. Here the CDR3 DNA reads TGTGCCAGCAGTTTAGGCGGGAGTTTTAGCGAGCAGTACTTC.

The CDR3 loop is CSARPGLSYEQYF. The CDR3 bases are TGCAGTGCTAGACCTGGTCTATCCTACGAGCAGTACTTC. The chain joins TRBV20-1 to TRBJ2-7, with unresolved D. The germline V gene has CDR1 DFQATT and CDR2 SNEGSKA (reference sequence). V lost 2 bases to trimming and J lost 1 base, with 9 bases between them. This CDR3 has 13 amino acids.

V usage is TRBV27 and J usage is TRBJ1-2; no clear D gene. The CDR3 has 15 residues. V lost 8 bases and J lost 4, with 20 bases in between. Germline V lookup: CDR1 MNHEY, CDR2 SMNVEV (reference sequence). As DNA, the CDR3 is TGTGCCAGCTCCCCGCGAGACGGCAAGCCCTATGGCTACACCTTC. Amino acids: CASSPRDGKPYGYTF.

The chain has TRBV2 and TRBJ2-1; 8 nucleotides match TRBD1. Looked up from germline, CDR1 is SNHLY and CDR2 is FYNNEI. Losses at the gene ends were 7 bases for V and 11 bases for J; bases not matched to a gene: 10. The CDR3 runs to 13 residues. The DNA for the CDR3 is TGTGCCAGCATAACCCTCGACAGGGGTCAGCAGTTCTTC. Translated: CASITLDRGQQFF.